Following are 29 T cell receptor beta chains from one sample sequenced in a study of Graves' ophthalmopathy and Graves' hyperthyroidism. As the template, RNA transcripts were used to amplify TCR beta CDR3 regions. HTBI primers served in a first-round RT-PCR, which a second-round multiplex PCR followed. TCRdb reprocessed the multiplex PCR reads with MiXCR, giving one entry per CDR3 protein. The sample lists under 350,000 distinct CDR3 sequences; roughly a sixth were seen once. The sequencing input was peripheral blood. These receptors were taken from an adult man with Graves' ophthalmopathy.

At least ten counts were recorded for this clonotype. The chain carries TRBV7-8 and TRBJ2-5, with D tentatively TRBD1 or TRBD2 (5 bases each). This CDR3 comprises 14 residues. CDR1 is SGHVS, CDR2 FQNEAQ, per germline. The V gene lost 5 bases and the J gene lost 9 bases, with 19 bases spanning the gap. CDR3 amino acids: CASSPRDPGTAQYF. In nucleotides, the CDR3 is TGTGCCAGCAGCCCAAGGGACCCAGGAACGGCCCAGTACTTC.

This clonotype was found many times. The genes are TRBV18 and TRBJ1-5, with D maybe TRBD1 (6 bases). CDR1 is KGHSH and CDR2 is LQKENI in the germline V gene. The CDR3 has 15 amino acids. The V and J ends lost 3 bases and 3 bases respectively, with 12 bases between them. This chain's CDR3 is CASSPGRGPNQPQHF. The CDR3 DNA sequence: TGTGCCAGCTCACCTGGCAGGGGCCCCAATCAGCCCCAGCATTTT.

The chain couples TRBV27 to TRBJ2-7; the match to TRBD1 covers 7 bases. Germline V gene lookup returns CDR1 MNHEY and CDR2 SMNVEV (reference sequence). The V segment lost 6 bases and the J segment 6 bases; nucleotides outside the gene matches: 8. CDR3 length: 13 amino acids. CDR3 nucleotides: TGTGCCAGCAGGCCCACAGGGGCGGGCGAGCAGTACTTC. This codes for CASRPTGAGEQYF.

This clonotype was recorded many times. The chain employs TRBV20-1 and TRBJ1-2; D is undetermined. The V end lost 5 bases, the J end lost 8 bases, and 12 bases lay between the germline ends. This CDR3 region has 11 residues. The germline V gene encodes CDR1 DFQATT and CDR2 SNEGSKA (reference sequence). The CDR3 nucleotides read TGCAGTGCTTCACCGGGTTTCGGCTACACCTTC. Its protein is CSASPGFGYTF.

To note about this clonotype: This may be a read error, as it is one base from a much larger clone. CDR3 sequence reads: CAWGRKDRGYGYTF. CDR3 bases: TGTGCCTGGGGTAGGAAAGACAGAGGGTATGGCTACACCTTC. J is TRBJ1-2 and V is TRBV30; TRBD1 is a possible D gene (5 bases). Trimming removed 5 bases from V and 5 bases from J, with 18 bases in between. Germline CDR1 is GTSNPN and CDR2 is SVGIG (reference sequence). This CDR3 is built from 14 residues.

The rearrangement joins TRBV7-2 to TRBJ1-1, with D hard to call. CDR3 length: 14 amino acids. Germline V gene lookup returns CDR1 SGHTA and CDR2 FQGNSA. The V end was cut by 2 bases, the J end by 6 bases, with 13 bases between. The CDR3 DNA is TGTGCCAGCAGCTTAAGCCTGCCGGGTGCTGAAGCTTTCTTT. It specifies CASSLSLPGAEAFF. Full variable domain (remainder filled in from reference TRBV7-2 and TRBJ1-1): GAGVSQSPSNKVTEKGKDVELRCDPISGHTALYWYRQSLGQGLEFLIYFQGNSAPDKSGLPSDRFSAERTGGSVSTLTIQRTQQEDSAVYLCASSLSLPGAEAFFGQGTRLTVV.

The table lists this clonotype with many counts. The CDR3 nucleotides read TGTGCCAGCAGTTCCCGAGAGAACTCCTACGAGCAGTACTTC. Its translation: CASSSRENSYEQYF. The rearrangement uses TRBV27 and TRBJ2-7; D ambiguous. Trimming left V 4 bases short and J 0 bases short, with 10 bases between. CDR1 is MNHEY, CDR2 SMNVEV, per germline (reference sequence). The CDR3 is made up of 14 amino acids.

This clonotype has ten or more counts. The chain couples TRBV7-3 to TRBJ2-2; D unresolved. V was trimmed by 6 bases and J by 5 bases, leaving 7 bases between them. This CDR3 is built from 12 residues. The germline V gene encodes CDR1 SGHTA and CDR2 FQGTGA. CDR3 in amino acids: CASRVGTGELFF. The CDR3 region has the DNA TGTGCCAGCAGGGTGGGGACCGGGGAGCTGTTTTTT.

This clonotype was seen repeatedly, ten times or more. One end of the junction is discordant with germline, which a read error may explain. The chain carries TRBV5-1 and TRBJ2-2; tentatively, D is TRBD1 (5 bases). CDR3 size: 14 residues. Germline V CDR1 and CDR2: SGHRS, YFSETQ. The chain's CDR3 is CASSLTVNTGELFF. The CDR3, as DNA: TGTGCCAGCAGCTTGACAGTGAACACCGGGGAGCTGTTTTTT.

Many counts were recorded for this clonotype. The rearrangement joins TRBV7-8 to TRBJ1-1; 8 nucleotides line up with TRBD1. Germline V gene sequence: CDR1 SGHVS, CDR2 FQNEAQ. The CDR3 sequence is 15 residues long. Trimming removed 5 bases from V and 3 bases from J; junction bases left unmatched: 8. For the CDR3, the DNA is TGTGCCAGCAGCCGCCGGACAGGGACTTACACTGAAGCTTTCTTT. This sequence encodes CASSRRTGTYTEAFF.

This clonotype was found many times. This rearrangement joins TRBV9 to TRBJ2-5; maybe TRBD2 (6 bases). Germline V gene lookup returns CDR1 SGDLS and CDR2 YYNGEE. The CDR3 extends over 15 amino acids. V was cut by 5 bases and J by 3 bases, with 17 bases left in between. CDR3 coding DNA: TGTGCCAGCAGTCGTGGGGGGAGCATCAAAGAGACCCAGTACTTC. Amino acid sequence: CASSRGGSIKETQYF.

This clonotype was counted at least ten times. The genes are TRBV7-2 and TRBJ2-1, with D maybe TRBD1 (5 bases). CDR1 is SGHTA and CDR2 is FQGNSA in the germline V gene. Trimming removed 2 bases from V and 5 bases from J, with 13 bases in between. This CDR3 is built from 15 residues. The CDR3 here is CASSLIVGPNNEQFF. CDR3 nucleotides: TGTGCCAGCAGCTTAATTGTGGGGCCCAACAATGAGCAGTTCTTC. The entire variable domain, with the rest obtained from reference TRBV7-2 and TRBJ2-1, is as follows: GAGVSQSPSNKVTEKGKDVELRCDPISGHTALYWYRQSLGQGLEFLIYFQGNSAPDKSGLPSDRFSAERTGGSVSTLTIQRTQQEDSAVYLCASSLIVGPNNEQFFGPGTRLTVL.

This clonotype occurred many times. V is TRBV27 and J is TRBJ1-2; D uncertain. Trimming took 2 bases from V and 6 from J, leaving 10 bases between them. This CDR3 is 13 amino acids long. Germline CDR1 is MNHEY and CDR2 is SMNVEV (reference sequence). The CDR3 DNA reads as TGTGCCAGCAGTTTAATCGGCACCAATGGCTACACCTTC. Protein sequence: CASSLIGTNGYTF.

This clonotype came up many times. The chain links TRBV28 to TRBJ2-2, with 8 bases lining up with TRBD2. This CDR3 is built from 12 residues. The germline V gene has CDR1 MDHEN and CDR2 SYDVKM. V dropped 3 bases and J dropped 13; count of bases not matched to a gene: 4. The CDR3 sequence is CASSFGLAGLFF. The CDR3 bases are TGTGCCAGCAGTTTCGGACTAGCCGGGCTGTTTTTT. The full variable domain, rest sourced from reference TRBV28 and TRBJ2-2, is DVKVTQSSRYLVKRTGEKVFLECVQDMDHENMFWYRQDPGLGLRLIYFSYDVKMKEKGDIPEGYSVSREKKERFSLILESASTNQTSMYLCASSFGLAGLFFGEGSRLTVL.

This clonotype came up many times. The gene calls are TRBV4-3 and TRBJ2-2; 7 nucleotides line up with TRBD2. The V gene's germline CDR1 is LGHNA and CDR2 YSLEER. The CDR3 covers 13 residues. V dropped 5 bases and J dropped 7; count of bases not matched to a gene: 4. The CDR3, as DNA: TGCGCCAGCAGCGGGACTACGGTCGGGGAGCTGTTTTTT. Translated, it gives CASSGTTVGELFF.

The sample holds many counts of this clonotype. CDR3 coding DNA: TGTGCCAGCAGATCATTAGCGGGAGGGAGGTCCTACGAGCAGTACTTC. As protein: CASRSLAGGRSYEQYF. This chain joins TRBV6-5 and TRBJ2-7; 11 nucleotides match TRBD2. This CDR3 is built from 16 residues. Germline V gene data show CDR1 as MNHEY and CDR2 as SVGAGI. The V and J ends lost 6 bases and 1 base, in that order; junction bases with no gene match: 8.

The table lists this clonotype with many counts. This chain uses TRBV12-3 or TRBV12-4 with TRBJ1-2; D possibly corresponds to TRBD1 (5 bases). CDR3 length equals 14 residues. V lost 2 bases to trimming and J lost 4 bases, with 11 bases between them. The CDR3 DNA sequence: TGTGCCAGCAGTTTAAGGGGATCCCTCTATGGCTACACCTTC. This sequence encodes CASSLRGSLYGYTF.

There are many counts of this clonotype. V and J are TRBV6-1 and TRBJ1-5; D might be TRBD1 (5 bases). The CDR3 has 15 amino acids. The V end was cut by 8 bases, the J end by 2 bases, with 16 bases between. CDR1 and CDR2 (germline): MNHNS, SASEGT. This CDR3 reads CASGGGVAGNQPQHF. CDR3 DNA sequence: TGTGCCAGCGGGGGTGGTGTGGCGGGCAATCAGCCCCAGCATTTT.

This chain uses TRBV11-2 with TRBJ1-2; tentatively, D is TRBD1 (6 bases). V was pared by 5 bases and J by 4 bases, with 20 bases between. This CDR3 contains 16 residues. Germline loops: CDR1 SGHAT, CDR2 FQNNGV. CDR3 sequence reads: CASSAYIGQTGYGYTF. In nucleotides, the CDR3 is TGTGCCAGCAGCGCCTACATAGGACAGACAGGCTATGGCTACACCTTC.

V usage is TRBV18 and J usage is TRBJ1-5; maybe TRBD1 (6 bases). With 6 bases removed from V and 6 bases from J, the gap between germline ends came to 18 bases. The germline V gene encodes CDR1 KGHSH and CDR2 LQKENI. This CDR3 is 15 amino acids long. CDR3 in amino acids: CASSPGGQRAQPQHF. The CDR3 coding sequence is TGTGCCAGCTCTCCCGGAGGACAGAGGGCTCAGCCCCAGCATTTT.

In its sample, this clonotype was seen many times. J is TRBJ2-5 and V is TRBV4-1, with D maybe TRBD2 (5 bases). CDR1 and CDR2 from the germline V gene are MGHRA and YSYEKL. The V gene lost 1 base and the J gene lost 5 bases, with 17 bases spanning the gap. This CDR3 has 16 amino acids. CDR3 bases: TGCGCCAGCAGCCAAGCTCCCCCCGGAGGTACGGAGACCCAGTACTTC. Residues: CASSQAPPGGTETQYF.

This clonotype was counted ten times or more. Germline is not matched at one junction end, which may reflect a read error. This sequence joins TRBV6-1 and TRBJ2-5, with 10 bases lining up with TRBD1. The CDR3 has 10 amino acids. Germline CDR1 MNHNS, CDR2 SASEGT. Written as DNA, the CDR3 is TGTGCCAGCAGTCCTCCGGGACAGGGGTTC. Translating gives CASSPPGQGF.

This clonotype was seen repeatedly, ten times or more. The chain is built from TRBV2 and TRBJ2-1, with TRBD2 matching over 7 bases. J was trimmed by 7 bases and V by 10 bases; bases with no gene match: 13. The CDR3 is 14 residues long. CDR1 is SNHLY and CDR2 is FYNNEI in the germline V gene. This CDR3 is CATLPSGLSNEQFF. The CDR3 DNA is TGTGCCACACTCCCTAGCGGACTCTCGAATGAGCAGTTCTTC.

This clonotype turned up a few times. The chain recombines TRBV12-3 or TRBV12-4 with TRBJ1-1; D remains ambiguous. V lost 1 base to trimming and J lost 7 bases, with 13 bases between them. The CDR3 contains 14 residues. This CDR3 reads CASSLGGGQVEAFF. In DNA, the CDR3 is TGTGCCAGCAGTTTAGGTGGAGGGCAGGTTGAAGCTTTCTTT.

This clonotype was counted ten times or more. V and J are TRBV27 and TRBJ2-2, with D unclear. Germline CDR1 is MNHEY and CDR2 is SMNVEV (reference sequence). CDR3 length equals 14 residues. V was cut by 1 base and J by 3 bases, with 6 bases left in between. Written as DNA, the CDR3 is TGTGCCAGCAGTTTATGGCAGCACACCGGGGAGCTGTTTTTT. Protein product: CASSLWQHTGELFF.

This clonotype was observed many times. This chain links TRBV6-6 with TRBJ2-2; 9 positions match TRBD1. This CDR3 has 21 amino acids. Germline V gene data show CDR1 as MNHNY and CDR2 as SVGAGI (reference sequence). V shed 6 bases and J 5 bases; nucleotides not matched to a gene: 25. The CDR3 nucleotides are TGTGCCAGCAGACCCTCAATCGGTGGGACAGGGCTGGAGAGGGGGACCGGGGAGCTGTTTTTT. The encoded protein is CASRPSIGGTGLERGTGELFF.

The table lists this clonotype with a few counts. The chain uses TRBV7-9 and TRBJ1-1, with TRBD1 as a possible D gene (6 bases). Germline CDR1 is SEHNR and CDR2 is FQNEAQ (reference sequence). The CDR3 consists of 15 residues. V was cut by 4 bases and J by 1 base, with 13 bases left in between. The DNA of the CDR3 is TGTGCCAGCAGCTGGGTGAGGGGGGAGAACACTGAAGCTTTCTTT. It codes for CASSWVRGENTEAFF.

This clonotype was counted many times. V is TRBV20-1 and J is TRBJ1-6; possibly TRBD1 for D (5 bases). The germline V and J ends were trimmed by 4 bases and 0 bases, with 10 bases remaining between them. Germline V gene lookup returns CDR1 DFQATT and CDR2 SNEGSKA (reference sequence). There are 15 residues in the CDR3. The CDR3 region is CSATGLGSYNSPLHF. DNA for the CDR3: TGCAGTGCTACAGGGTTGGGCTCCTATAATTCACCCCTCCACTTT.

V is TRBV12-3 or TRBV12-4 and J is TRBJ1-5; tentatively, D is TRBD1 (6 bases). There are 20 residues in the CDR3. V was pared by 1 base and J by 0 bases, with 22 bases between. CDR3 residues: CASSLVRATLAGDSNQPQHF. For the CDR3, the DNA is TGTGCCAGCAGTTTAGTTCGTGCCACCTTAGCAGGGGATAGCAATCAGCCCCAGCATTTT.